The 21 T cell receptor beta chains presented below share a single source sample, sequenced in a study of neurological immune-mediated disorders (dated by TCRdb to the late 2010s). Library construction relied on 5' RACE. Reads for this sample came from an Illumina HiSeq 2500. The public sequencing data were trimmed at Q25 with fastp and processed into clonotypes with MiXCR by TCRdb, which kept only in-frame beta chains. Merged by CDR3 protein, the rows form single entries marked with the most common genes and DNA. Present in this sample are about 40,000 distinct CDR3 sequences, around 13% of which were seen just once. Less than 4.5% of the sample belongs to the ten largest clones. The sequencing sample was made of CD4+ T cells from blood. Source of these receptors: a woman aged 55-70 years with HTLV-1-associated myelopathy (HAM/TSP).

In its sample, this clonotype was seen many times. V usage is TRBV7-8 and J usage is TRBJ2-5; tentative D call: TRBD2 (5 bases). Germline V gives CDR1 SGHVS, CDR2 FQNEAQ. Trimming removed 0 bases from V and 4 bases from J, with 12 bases in between. The CDR3 spans 15 residues. CDR3 amino acids: CASSLALRDGETQYF. The CDR3 nucleotides read TGTGCCAGCAGCTTAGCGCTGAGGGATGGAGAGACCCAGTACTTC. Combining the CDR3 with reference TRBV7-8 and TRBJ2-5 gives the whole variable domain GAGVSQSPRYKVAKRGQDVALRCDPISGHVSLFWYQQALGQGPEFLTYFQNEAQLDKSGLPSDRFFAERPEGSVSTLKIQRTQQEDSAVYLCASSLALRDGETQYFGPGTRLLVL.

Many counts were recorded for this clonotype. The rearrangement links TRBV29-1 to TRBJ1-2, with TRBD1 as a possible D gene (6 bases). Germline V lookup: CDR1 SQVTM, CDR2 ANQGSEA. This CDR3 is 13 amino acids long. Trimming took off 7 bases at V and 8 bases at J, with 20 bases between the two ends. This CDR3 is CSGREVEGTGYTF. In nucleotides, the CDR3 is TGCAGCGGCCGAGAAGTCGAGGGGACAGGCTACACCTTC.

This clonotype was seen repeatedly, ten times or more. Here the CDR3 DNA reads TGTGCCAGCAGCCTGGCAGGGGGCGTTTTATCTGAAGCTTTCTTT. This translates into CASSLAGGVLSEAFF. This rearrangement joins TRBV3-1 to TRBJ1-1; 8 bases align to TRBD1. The CDR3 spans 15 residues. The ends lost 4 bases at V and 6 bases at J; junction bases unmatched: 10. Germline CDR1 LGHDT, CDR2 YNNKEL (reference sequence).

This clonotype came up many times. This may stem from a read error, because a much larger clone lies one nucleotide away. The V gene is TRBV5-1, the J gene TRBJ2-3, with D maybe TRBD1 (5 bases). Germline CDR1 reads SGHRS; CDR2 reads YFSETQ. With 9 bases removed from V and 0 bases from J, the gap between germline ends came to 8 bases. This CDR3 is built from 12 residues. CDR3 in amino acids: CANRPSTDTQYF. DNA of the CDR3: TGCGCCAACAGGCCTAGCACAGATACGCAGTATTTT.

V usage is TRBV6-5 and J usage is TRBJ2-1; D might be TRBD1 (7 bases). Germline V gene sequence: CDR1 MNHEY, CDR2 SVGAGI. CDR3 length: 16 amino acids. The V and J ends lost 7 bases and 5 bases respectively, with 21 bases between them. The CDR3 sequence: CASTPQGEDRNNEQFF. The DNA of the CDR3 is TGTGCCAGCACTCCCCAGGGGGAGGACAGAAACAATGAGCAGTTCTTC.

The sample holds many counts of this clonotype. The rearrangement uses TRBV12-5 and TRBJ1-1; D is unclear. V lost 6 bases, J lost 1 base, and 9 bases lay in between. The CDR3 totals 13 residues. In germline, CDR1 is LGHNT, CDR2 FRNRAP. CDR3 in amino acids: CASGFLGNTEAFF. CDR3 sequence (DNA): TGTGCTAGTGGCTTTCTGGGGAACACTGAAGCTTTCTTT.

This clonotype was found many times. The V and J genes are TRBV7-8 and TRBJ2-2; TRBD2 matches 10 bases. V dropped 7 bases and J dropped 4; count of bases not matched to a gene: 9. Germline V gene data show CDR1 as SGHVS and CDR2 as FQNEAQ. The CDR3 has 16 amino acids. The CDR3 here is CASTPLSGGATGELFF. The CDR3 DNA reads TGTGCCAGCACCCCATTAAGCGGGGGGGCCACCGGGGAGCTGTTTTTT.

Ten or more counts support this clonotype. This chain uses TRBV18 with TRBJ1-5, with D possibly matching TRBD1 (6 bases). The CDR3 consists of 15 residues. V lost 1 base and J 6 bases, leaving 13 bases between the germline ends. The germline gives CDR1 KGHSH, CDR2 LQKENI. The CDR3 loop is CASSPQQGWGQPQHF. DNA of the CDR3: TGTGCCAGCTCACCACAACAGGGTTGGGGTCAGCCCCAGCATTTT. Full variable domain (remainder filled in from reference TRBV18 and TRBJ1-5): NAGVMQNPRHLVRRRGQEARLRCSPMKGHSHVYWYRQLPEEGLKFMVYLQKENIIDESGMPKERFSAEFPKEGPSILRIQQVVRGDSAAYFCASSPQQGWGQPQHFGDGTRLSIL.

This clonotype was detected ten times or more. This chain connects TRBV20-1 to TRBJ2-7; TRBD1 is a possible D gene (5 bases). The CDR3 length is 11 residues. The germline gives CDR1 DFQATT, CDR2 SNEGSKA (reference sequence). Trimming removed 7 bases from V and 2 bases from J, with 9 bases in between. CDR3 nucleotide sequence: TGCAGTGTGGACACCCCCTACGAGCAGTACTTC. It specifies CSVDTPYEQYF.

The chain recombines TRBV29-1 with TRBJ1-2; no clear D. V was shortened by 1 base and J by 6 bases, with 15 bases between the two germline ends. CDR1 is SQVTM and CDR2 is ANQGSEA in the germline V gene. The CDR3 is 14 amino acids. The CDR3 here is CSVEVERVLDGYTF. The CDR3 DNA reads as TGCAGCGTTGAAGTTGAGAGGGTTTTAGATGGCTACACCTTC.

The table lists this clonotype with many counts. The chain is built from TRBV5-6 and TRBJ2-1; D unclear. This CDR3 has 15 residues. Per the germline V gene, CDR1 is SGHDT and CDR2 is YYEEEE. The germline V and J ends were trimmed by 1 base and 7 bases, with 15 bases remaining between them. CDR3 bases: TGTGCCAGCAGCTTGCTTCTAGGCCAAAAGAATGAGCAGTTCTTC. Amino acid sequence: CASSLLLGQKNEQFF.

This clonotype was seen ten or more times. The chain employs TRBV10-3 and TRBJ2-3; 7 nucleotides align to TRBD2. The CDR3 consists of 15 residues. In germline, CDR1 is ENHRY, CDR2 SYGVKD. With V trimmed by 5 bases and J by 3 bases, 8 bases remained unmatched. The CDR3 DNA sequence: TGTGCCATCAGTCCCCAGCGGGGCCGAACAGATACGCAGTATTTT. Translated, it gives CAISPQRGRTDTQYF.

This clonotype was recorded at least ten times. The rearrangement joins TRBV5-1 to TRBJ1-2, with 9 bases identical to TRBD1. Germline trimming cut 4 bases from V and 6 bases from J; bases unmatched to any gene: 10. The CDR3 is 15 amino acids. Germline-derived CDR1 and CDR2 are SGHRS and YFSETQ. CDR3 coding DNA: TGCGCCAGCAGCCCGGGACAGGGTGGAACAAATGGCTACACCTTC. The encoded protein is CASSPGQGGTNGYTF.

This clonotype was found many times. This sequence joins TRBV7-9 and TRBJ1-3; a possible D gene is TRBD1 (5 bases). CDR1 and CDR2 from the germline V gene are SEHNR and FQNEAQ (reference sequence). The CDR3 has 15 amino acids. Trimming removed 5 bases at V and 8 bases at J, with 19 bases between. The CDR3: CASSPRVGGLHTIYF. As DNA, the CDR3 is TGTGCCAGCAGCCCACGAGTCGGGGGTTTGCACACCATATATTTT. The whole variable domain, filled in from reference TRBV7-9 and TRBJ1-3, reads DTGVSQNPRHKITKRGQNVTFRCDPISEHNRLYWYRQTLGQGPEFLTYFQNEAQLEKSRLLSDRFSAERPKGSFSTLEIQRTEQGDSAMYLCASSPRVGGLHTIYFGEGSWLTVV.

The chain is built from TRBV10-1 and TRBJ1-5; tentatively, D is TRBD1 (6 bases). The germline V gene has CDR1 WNHNN and CDR2 SYGVQD (reference sequence). V was shortened by 7 bases and J by 6 bases, with 31 bases between the two germline ends. This CDR3 spans 19 amino acids. The CDR3 sequence is CASNAEEGRGGSRGQPQHF. CDR3 DNA: TGCGCCAGCAACGCCGAGGAGGGCAGGGGTGGAAGTCGTGGTCAGCCCCAGCATTTT.

This clonotype has at least ten counts. The chain recombines TRBV5-1 with TRBJ2-1; 7 positions agree with TRBD1. CDR3 size: 15 residues. Germline CDR1 is SGHRS and CDR2 is YFSETQ. V trimming: 5 bases; J trimming: 2 bases; junction bases outside the gene matches: 7. The CDR3 loop is CASSVKQGAYNEQFF. The CDR3 DNA is TGCGCCAGCAGTGTGAAGCAGGGGGCCTACAATGAGCAGTTCTTC.

The chain couples TRBV3-1 to TRBJ1-2, with 8 bases aligning to TRBD1. There are 15 residues in the CDR3. Per germline, CDR1 LGHDT and CDR2 YNNKEL (reference sequence). V was pared by 4 bases and J by 2 bases, with 6 bases of the junction left unmatched. Written as DNA, the CDR3 is TGTGCCAGCAGCCCCCGGGACAGGCCGAACTATGGCTACACCTTC. This encodes CASSPRDRPNYGYTF.

This chain connects TRBV7-3 to TRBJ1-1, with a weak D call TRBD1 (6 bases). The V gene lost 3 bases and the J gene lost 3 bases, with 11 bases spanning the gap. Germline CDR1 reads SGHTA; CDR2 reads FQGTGA. CDR3 length equals 14 residues. The CDR3 spells CASSFHREDTEAFF. As DNA, the CDR3 is TGTGCCAGCAGCTTCCACAGGGAGGACACTGAAGCTTTCTTT.

This clonotype has ten or more counts. The rearrangement uses TRBV12-3 or TRBV12-4 and TRBJ1-6; D may be TRBD1 (6 bases). V lost 3 bases to trimming and J lost 9 bases, with 12 bases between them. The CDR3 has 14 residues. CDR3 DNA: TGTGCCAGCAGTTTCTCAGGGGTTATTTCACCCCTCCACTTT. Translation gives CASSFSGVISPLHF.

The V call is TRBV18, the J call TRBJ1-3; D is possibly TRBD1 (5 bases). With 8 bases removed from V and 0 bases from J, the gap between germline ends came to 8 bases. This CDR3 spans 13 amino acids. Germline V lookup: CDR1 KGHSH, CDR2 LQKENI. CDR3 amino acids: CASTDSSGNTIYF. The DNA for the CDR3 is TGTGCCAGCACCGACAGCTCTGGAAACACCATATATTTT. The variable domain in full, with the rest retrieved from reference TRBV18 and TRBJ1-3, is NAGVMQNPRHLVRRRGQEARLRCSPMKGHSHVYWYRQLPEEGLKFMVYLQKENIIDESGMPKERFSAEFPKEGPSILRIQQVVRGDSAAYFCASTDSSGNTIYFGEGSWLTVV.

There are many counts of this clonotype. The chain has TRBV2 and TRBJ2-1; D remains ambiguous. Germline CDR1 and CDR2: SNHLY and FYNNEI. V gave up 6 bases and J gave up 4 bases, with 13 bases separating them. There are 14 residues in the CDR3. The CDR3 DNA follows: TGTGCCAGCAGCGCCTTAGACAAATACAATGAGCAGTTCTTC. It encodes CASSALDKYNEQFF.